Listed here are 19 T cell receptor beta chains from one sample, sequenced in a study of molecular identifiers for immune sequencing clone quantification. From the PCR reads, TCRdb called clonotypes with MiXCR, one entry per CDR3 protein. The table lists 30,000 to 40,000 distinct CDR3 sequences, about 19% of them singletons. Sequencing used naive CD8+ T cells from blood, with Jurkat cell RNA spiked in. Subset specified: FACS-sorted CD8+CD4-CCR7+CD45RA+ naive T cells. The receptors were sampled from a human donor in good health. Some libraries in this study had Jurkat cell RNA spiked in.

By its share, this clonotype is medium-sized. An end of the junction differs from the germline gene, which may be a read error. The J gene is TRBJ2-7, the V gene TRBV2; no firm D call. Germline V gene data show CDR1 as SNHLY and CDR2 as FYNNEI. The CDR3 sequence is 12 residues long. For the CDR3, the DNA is TGTGCCTGCAGGACGGTGCCCTACGAGCAGTACTTC. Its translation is CACRTVPYEQYF.

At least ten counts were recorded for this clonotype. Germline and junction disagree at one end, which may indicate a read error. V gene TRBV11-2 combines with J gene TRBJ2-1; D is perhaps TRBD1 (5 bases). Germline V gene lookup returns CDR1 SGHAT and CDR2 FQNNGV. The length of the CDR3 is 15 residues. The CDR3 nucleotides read TGTTCCAGCAGCGAAGACAGACGCGTACACAATGAGCAGTTCTTC. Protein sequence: CSSSEDRRVHNEQFF.

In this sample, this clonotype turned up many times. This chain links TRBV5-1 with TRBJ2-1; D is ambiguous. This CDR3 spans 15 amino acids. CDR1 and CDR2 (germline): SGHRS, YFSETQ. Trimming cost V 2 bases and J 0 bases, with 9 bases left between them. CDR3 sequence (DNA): TGCGCCAGCAGCTTCGAAGAGAGCTCCTACAATGAGCAGTTCTTC. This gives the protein CASSFEESSYNEQFF. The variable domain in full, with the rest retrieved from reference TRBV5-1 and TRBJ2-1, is KAGVTQTPRYLIKTRGQQVTLSCSPISGHRSVSWYQQTPGQGLQFLFEYFSETQRNKGNFPGRFSGRQFSNSRSEMNVSTLELGDSALYLCASSFEESSYNEQFFGPGTRLTVL.

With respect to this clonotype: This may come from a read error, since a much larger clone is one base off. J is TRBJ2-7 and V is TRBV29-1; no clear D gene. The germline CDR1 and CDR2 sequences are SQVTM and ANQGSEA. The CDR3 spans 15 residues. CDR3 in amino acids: CSVEEDKTSSYGQYF. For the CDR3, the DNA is TGCAGCGTTGAAGAAGACAAGACCAGCTCCTACGGGCAGTACTTC.

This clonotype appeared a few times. CDR3: CASSTRDRVSPSYEQYF. CDR3 nucleotides: TGTGCCAGCAGTACCCGAGACAGGGTCAGCCCGTCCTACGAGCAGTACTTC. This chain connects TRBV27 to TRBJ2-7, with 7 bases aligning to TRBD1. CDR1 and CDR2 from the germline V gene are MNHEY and SMNVEV (reference sequence). Trimming removed 5 bases from V and 1 base from J; junction bases left unmatched: 14. The CDR3 spans 17 residues.

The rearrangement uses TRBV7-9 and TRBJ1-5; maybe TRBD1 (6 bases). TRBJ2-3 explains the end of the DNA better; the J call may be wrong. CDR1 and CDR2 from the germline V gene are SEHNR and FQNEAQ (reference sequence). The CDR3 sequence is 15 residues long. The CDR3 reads CASSPTGSSNQPQYF. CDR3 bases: TGTGCCAGCAGCCCAACAGGGAGTTCTAATCAGCCCCAGTATTTT.

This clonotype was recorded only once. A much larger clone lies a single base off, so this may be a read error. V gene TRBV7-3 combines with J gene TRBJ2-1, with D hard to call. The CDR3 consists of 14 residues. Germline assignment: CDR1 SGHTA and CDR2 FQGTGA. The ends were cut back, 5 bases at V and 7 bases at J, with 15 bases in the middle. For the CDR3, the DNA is TGTGCCAGCAGCGCCGACTCCACGGCGAATGAGCAGTTCTTC. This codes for CASSADSTANEQFF.

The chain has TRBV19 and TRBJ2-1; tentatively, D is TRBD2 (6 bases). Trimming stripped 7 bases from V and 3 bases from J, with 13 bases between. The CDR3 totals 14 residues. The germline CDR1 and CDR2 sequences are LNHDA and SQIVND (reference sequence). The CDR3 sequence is CASNSGNDYNEQFF. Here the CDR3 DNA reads TGTGCCAGTAATAGCGGTAATGACTACAATGAGCAGTTCTTC.

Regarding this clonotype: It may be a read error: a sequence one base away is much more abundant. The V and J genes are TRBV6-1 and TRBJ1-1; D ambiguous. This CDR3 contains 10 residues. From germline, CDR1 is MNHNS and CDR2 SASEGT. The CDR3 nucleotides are TGTGTCACCAGGAACACTGAAGCTTCCTTT. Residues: CVTRNTEASF.

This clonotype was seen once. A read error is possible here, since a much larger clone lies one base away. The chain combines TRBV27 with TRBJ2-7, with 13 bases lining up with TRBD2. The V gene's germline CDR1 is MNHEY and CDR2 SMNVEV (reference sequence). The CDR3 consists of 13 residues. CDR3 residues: CAGRLAGGYEQYF. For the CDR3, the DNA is TGTGCCGGCAGACTAGCGGGAGGTTACGAGCAGTACTTC.

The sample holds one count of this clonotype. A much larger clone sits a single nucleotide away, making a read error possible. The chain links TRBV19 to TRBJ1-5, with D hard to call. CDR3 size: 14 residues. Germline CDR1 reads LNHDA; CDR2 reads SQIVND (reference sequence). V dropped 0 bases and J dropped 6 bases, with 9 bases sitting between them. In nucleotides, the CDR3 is TGTGCCAGTAGTATAGATCGTAGGGTTCAGCCCCAGCATTTT. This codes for CASSIDRRVQPQHF.

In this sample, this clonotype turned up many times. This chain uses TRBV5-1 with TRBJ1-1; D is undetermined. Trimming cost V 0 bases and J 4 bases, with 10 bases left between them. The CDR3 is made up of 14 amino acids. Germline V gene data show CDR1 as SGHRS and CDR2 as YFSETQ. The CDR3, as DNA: TGCGCCAGCAGCTTGGAAGGTTGGGGCACTGAAGCTTTCTTT. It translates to CASSLEGWGTEAFF. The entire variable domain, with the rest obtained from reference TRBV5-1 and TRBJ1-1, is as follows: KAGVTQTPRYLIKTRGQQVTLSCSPISGHRSVSWYQQTPGQGLQFLFEYFSETQRNKGNFPGRFSGRQFSNSRSEMNVSTLELGDSALYLCASSLEGWGTEAFFGQGTRLTVV.

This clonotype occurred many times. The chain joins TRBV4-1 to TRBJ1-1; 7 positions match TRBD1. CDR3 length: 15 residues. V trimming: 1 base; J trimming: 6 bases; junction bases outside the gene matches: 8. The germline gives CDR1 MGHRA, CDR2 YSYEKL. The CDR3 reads CASSQAGQPNPEAFF. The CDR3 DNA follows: TGCGCCAGCAGCCAAGCGGGACAGCCCAATCCTGAAGCTTTCTTT.

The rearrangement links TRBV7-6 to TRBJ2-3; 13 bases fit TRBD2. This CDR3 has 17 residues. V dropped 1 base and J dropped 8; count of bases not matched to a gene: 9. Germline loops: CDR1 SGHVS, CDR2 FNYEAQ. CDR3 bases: TGTGCCAGCAGCTTAGAGGGGACTAGCGGGATCGGCGCTACGCAGTATTTT. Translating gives CASSLEGTSGIGATQYF.

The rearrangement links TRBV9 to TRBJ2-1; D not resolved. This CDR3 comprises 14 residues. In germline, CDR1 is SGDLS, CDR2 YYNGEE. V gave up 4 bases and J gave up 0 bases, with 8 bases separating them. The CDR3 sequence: CASSLTFSYNEQFF. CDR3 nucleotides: TGTGCCAGCAGCCTGACATTCTCCTACAATGAGCAGTTCTTC.

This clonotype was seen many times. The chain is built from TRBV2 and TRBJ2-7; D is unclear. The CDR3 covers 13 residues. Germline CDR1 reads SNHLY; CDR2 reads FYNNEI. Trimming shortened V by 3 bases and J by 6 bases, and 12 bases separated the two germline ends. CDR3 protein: CASSDRWGAEQYF. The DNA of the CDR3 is TGTGCCAGCAGTGACCGTTGGGGTGCCGAGCAGTACTTC.

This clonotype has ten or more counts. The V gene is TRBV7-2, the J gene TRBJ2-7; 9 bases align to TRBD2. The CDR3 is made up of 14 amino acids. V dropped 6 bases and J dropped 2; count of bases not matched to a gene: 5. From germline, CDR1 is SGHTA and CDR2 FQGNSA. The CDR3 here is CASSLIAGAYEQYF. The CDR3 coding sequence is TGTGCCAGCAGTCTAATAGCGGGAGCCTACGAGCAGTACTTC.

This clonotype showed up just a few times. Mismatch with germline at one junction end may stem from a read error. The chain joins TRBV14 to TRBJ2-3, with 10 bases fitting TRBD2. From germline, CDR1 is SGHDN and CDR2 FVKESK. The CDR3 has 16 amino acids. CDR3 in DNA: TGCGCCAGCAGGGATCTTCTAGCGGGGGACACAGATACGCAGTATTTT. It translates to CASRDLLAGDTDTQYF. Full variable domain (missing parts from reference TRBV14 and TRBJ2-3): EAGVTQFPSHSVIEKGQTVTLRCDPISGHDNLYWYRRVMGKEIKFLLHFVKESKQDESGMPNNRFLAERTGGTYSTLKVQPAELEDSGVYFCASRDLLAGDTDTQYFGPGTRLTVL.

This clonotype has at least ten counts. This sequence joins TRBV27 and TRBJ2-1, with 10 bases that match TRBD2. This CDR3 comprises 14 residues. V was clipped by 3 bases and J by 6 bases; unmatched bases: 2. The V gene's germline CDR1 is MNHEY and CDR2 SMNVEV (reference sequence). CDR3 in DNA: TGTGCCAGCAGTTTCTCTAGCGGGGGCAATGAGCAGTTCTTC. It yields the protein CASSFSSGGNEQFF.